The entry below describes one TCR beta chain. What it recognizes is unknown. In the PCR, 60 Vbeta and 13 Jbeta primers were used. The method was immunoSEQ multiplex PCR; TCRdb's version includes in-frame clones alone and lacks a portion of them. This table lists about 130,000 clones. These data belong to a study of cytomegalovirus exposure and HLA in healthy donors. Study-level findings and limits: HLA alleles were associated with 16,951 TCR beta sequences in a later analysis at 0.05 false discovery rate. Among TCR beta chains of equal frequency, HLA-associated ones were more clonally expanded in a later analysis. The authors later found TCR association rates varying by HLA locus, with DRB1 most and HLA-C fewest. According to reports, the classifier identified cytomegalovirus status with high specificity and sensitivity.

This CDR3 comprises 15 residues. The germline gives CDR1 SGHRS, CDR2 YFSETQ. The ends lost 4 bases at V and 0 bases at J; junction bases unmatched: 6. Input material: PBMCs. V is TRBV5-1 and J is TRBJ2-7; 8 bases map to TRBD1. This TCR came from a young man in good health and CMV-seronegative. The DNA of the CDR3 is TGCGCCAGCAGCCACGGACAGGGAAGCTCCTACGAGCAGTACTTC. This codes for CASSHGQGSSYEQYF.